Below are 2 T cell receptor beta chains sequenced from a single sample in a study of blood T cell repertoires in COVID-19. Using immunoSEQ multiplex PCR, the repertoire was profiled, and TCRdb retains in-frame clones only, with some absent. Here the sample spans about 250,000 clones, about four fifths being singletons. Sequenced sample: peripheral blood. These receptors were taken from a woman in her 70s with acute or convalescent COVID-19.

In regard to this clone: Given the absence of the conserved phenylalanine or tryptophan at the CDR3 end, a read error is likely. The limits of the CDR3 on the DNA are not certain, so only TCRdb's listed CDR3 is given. The CDR3 is CASSGFMTGATWN. V gene TRBV19 combines with J gene TRBJ1-6; TRBD1 is the table's D call and was not checked against the DNA. Germline CDR1 LNHDA, CDR2 SQIVND (reference sequence). The CDR3 contains 13 residues when both ends are counted.

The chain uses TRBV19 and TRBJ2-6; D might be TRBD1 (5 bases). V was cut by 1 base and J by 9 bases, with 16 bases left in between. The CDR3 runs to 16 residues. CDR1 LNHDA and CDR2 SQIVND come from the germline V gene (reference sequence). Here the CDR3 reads CASSIGGRAPYNVLTF. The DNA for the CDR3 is TGTGCCAGTAGTATAGGGGGCAGGGCGCCTTACAACGTCCTGACTTTC.